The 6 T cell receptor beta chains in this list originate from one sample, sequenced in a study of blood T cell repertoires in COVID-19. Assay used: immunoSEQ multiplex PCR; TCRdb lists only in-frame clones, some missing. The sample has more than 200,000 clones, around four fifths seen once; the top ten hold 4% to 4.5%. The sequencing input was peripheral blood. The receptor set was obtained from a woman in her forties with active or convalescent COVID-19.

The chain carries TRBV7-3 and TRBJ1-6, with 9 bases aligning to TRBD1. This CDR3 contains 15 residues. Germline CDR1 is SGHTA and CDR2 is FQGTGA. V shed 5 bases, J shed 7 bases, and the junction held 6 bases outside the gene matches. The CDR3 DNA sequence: TGTGCCAGCAGCCATGGGACAGGGTTGAATTCACCCCTCCACTTT. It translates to CASSHGTGLNSPLHF.

CDR3 in amino acids: CASSQTGLGNSPLHF. The DNA of the CDR3 is TGCGCCAGCAGCCAAACAGGTCTAGGGAATTCACCCCTCCACTTT. The chain joins TRBV4-1 to TRBJ1-6; D might be TRBD1 (5 bases). The CDR3 is 15 residues long. Trimming shortened V by 2 bases and J by 7 bases, and 12 bases separated the two germline ends. The V gene's germline CDR1 is MGHRA and CDR2 YSYEKL.

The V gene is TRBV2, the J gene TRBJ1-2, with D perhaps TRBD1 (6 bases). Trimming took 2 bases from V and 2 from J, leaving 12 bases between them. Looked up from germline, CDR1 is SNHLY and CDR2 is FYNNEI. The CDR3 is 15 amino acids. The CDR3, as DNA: TGTGCCAGCAGTGAACATGCAGGGGACAACTATGGCTACACCTTC. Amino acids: CASSEHAGDNYGYTF.

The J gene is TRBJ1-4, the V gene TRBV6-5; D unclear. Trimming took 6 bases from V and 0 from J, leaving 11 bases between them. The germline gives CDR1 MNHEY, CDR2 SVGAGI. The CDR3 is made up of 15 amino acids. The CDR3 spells CASRLYGATNEKLFF. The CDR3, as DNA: TGTGCCAGCAGATTATACGGAGCAACTAATGAAAAACTGTTTTTT.

CDR3 DNA: TGTGCCAGCTCACCACAAGACAGGGGGAAACTGTTTTTT. This gives the protein CASSPQDRGKLFF. This rearrangement joins TRBV18 to TRBJ1-4, with TRBD1 identical over 9 bases. Germline V gene sequence: CDR1 KGHSH, CDR2 LQKENI. This CDR3 region has 13 residues. V lost 1 base to trimming and J lost 11 bases; unmatched junction nucleotides: 2.

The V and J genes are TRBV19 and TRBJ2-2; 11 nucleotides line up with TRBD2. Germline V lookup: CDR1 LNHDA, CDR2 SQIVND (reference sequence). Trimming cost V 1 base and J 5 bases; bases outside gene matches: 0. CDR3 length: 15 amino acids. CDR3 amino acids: CASSIGLAGTGELFF. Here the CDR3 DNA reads TGTGCCAGTAGTATAGGACTAGCGGGGACCGGGGAGCTGTTTTTT.